This paragraph covers one T cell receptor (beta chain) sequence. Antigen unknown. Treatment of the sample: 15 to 20 received Ad26.COV2.S at low or high dose, single or two shots; five or six received placebo; per-sample allocation not given. Day 63 after the first vaccine or placebo injection was the time point for sampling. There are 15 residues in the CDR3. Germline CDR1 reads SGHNT; CDR2 reads YENEEA. The trim removed 4 bases at V and 6 bases at J, leaving 5 bases unmatched. The data were taken from a study of Ad26.COV2.S vaccination and SARS-CoV-2 variants. General observations from the study: Placebo recipients had lower spike-specific TCR breadth than vaccine recipients.

Assay used: immunoSEQ multiplex PCR; TCRdb lists only in-frame clones, some missing. The data show approximately 420,000 clones, 80% to 90% seen once. Source: peripheral blood, taken in a trial of Ad26.COV2.S vaccine versus placebo. The genes are TRBV11-3 and TRBJ2-2; 10 nucleotides match TRBD2. The sequence was obtained from a person aged 18-60 years who received the Ad26.COV2.S COVID-19 vaccine or a placebo. CDR3 loop: CASSSAGGPSGELFF. CDR3 nucleotide sequence: TGTGCCAGCAGCTCAGCGGGGGGGCCTTCCGGGGAGCTGTTTTTT.